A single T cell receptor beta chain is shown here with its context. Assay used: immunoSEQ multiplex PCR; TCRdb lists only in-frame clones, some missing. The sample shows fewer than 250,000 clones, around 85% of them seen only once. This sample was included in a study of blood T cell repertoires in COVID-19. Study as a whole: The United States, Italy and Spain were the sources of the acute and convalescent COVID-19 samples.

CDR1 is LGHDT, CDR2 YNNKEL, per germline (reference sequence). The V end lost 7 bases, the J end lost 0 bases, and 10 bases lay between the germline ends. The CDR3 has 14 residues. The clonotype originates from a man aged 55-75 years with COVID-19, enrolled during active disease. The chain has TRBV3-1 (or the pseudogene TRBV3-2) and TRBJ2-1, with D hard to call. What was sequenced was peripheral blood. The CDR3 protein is CASTLRHSYNEQFF. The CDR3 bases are TGTGCCAGCACCCTCAGACACTCCTACAATGAGCAGTTCTTC.